Included here is one T cell receptor beta chain sequence, with context. At one of its ends the junction is not consistent with the germline gene, which may arise from a read error. Axillary draining lymph nodes of breast cancer patients supplied the node samples. The data stem from a study of breast tumors, draining lymph nodes, adjacent tissues. This CDR3 region has 14 residues. The V gene's germline CDR1 is MDHEN and CDR2 SYDVKM. MiXCR, applied by TCRdb to the multiplex PCR reads, yields one record per CDR3 protein. Altogether around 140,000 distinct CDR3 sequences are present, under 25% being singletons, with the ten largest covering under 3%.

Sequenced material: axillary lymph node tissue. The origin of this receptor is a female donor with breast cancer. Some clones in this sample may be carry-over from other donors' samples. The chain employs TRBV28 and TRBJ2-1; weak D call: TRBD1 (6 bases). DNA of the CDR3: TGTGCCAGCAGGCAGGGGCAAACTTACAATGAGCTGTTCTTC. Translating gives CASRQGQTYNELFF.